This T cell receptor beta chain derives from a study of Graves' ophthalmopathy and Graves' hyperthyroidism. Isolation of PBMCs was performed using 9 to 10 ml of fresh peripheral blood. The CDR3 loop spans 14 amino acids. Germline lookup yields CDR1 LNHNV and CDR2 YYDKDF (reference sequence). Trimming removed 6 bases from V and 3 bases from J; junction bases left unmatched: 6. For repertoire sequencing, the TCR beta CDR3 regions were amplified from RNA transcripts. The library came from an HTBI-primed first-round RT-PCR and a second-round multiplex PCR. Each CDR3 protein gets one entry after TCRdb re-called the multiplex PCR reads with MiXCR. The sample lists about 740,000 distinct CDR3 sequences; about 44% were seen once. General observations from the study: The blood repertoire also included most expanded thyroid clonotypes above 0.001 frequency.

This clonotype was seen ten or more times. Its antigen is not identified. Material: peripheral blood. The chain recombines TRBV15 with TRBJ2-7; 9 bases map to TRBD1. The sequence was obtained from an adult man with Graves' ophthalmopathy. The CDR3 loop is CATRGLGQGYEQYF. CDR3 bases: TGTGCCACCAGGGGATTGGGACAGGGCTACGAGCAGTACTTC.